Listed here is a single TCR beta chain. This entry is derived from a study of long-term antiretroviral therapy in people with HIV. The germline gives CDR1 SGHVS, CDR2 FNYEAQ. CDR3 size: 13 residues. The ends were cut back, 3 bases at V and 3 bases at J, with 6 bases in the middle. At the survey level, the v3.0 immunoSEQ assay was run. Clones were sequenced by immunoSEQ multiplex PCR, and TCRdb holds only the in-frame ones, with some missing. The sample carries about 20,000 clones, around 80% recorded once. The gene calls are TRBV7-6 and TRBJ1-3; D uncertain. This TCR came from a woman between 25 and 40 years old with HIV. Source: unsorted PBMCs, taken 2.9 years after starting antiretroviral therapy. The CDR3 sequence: CASSFGNGNTIYF. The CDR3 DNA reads TGTGCCAGCAGCTTCGGGAATGGAAACACCATATATTTT.